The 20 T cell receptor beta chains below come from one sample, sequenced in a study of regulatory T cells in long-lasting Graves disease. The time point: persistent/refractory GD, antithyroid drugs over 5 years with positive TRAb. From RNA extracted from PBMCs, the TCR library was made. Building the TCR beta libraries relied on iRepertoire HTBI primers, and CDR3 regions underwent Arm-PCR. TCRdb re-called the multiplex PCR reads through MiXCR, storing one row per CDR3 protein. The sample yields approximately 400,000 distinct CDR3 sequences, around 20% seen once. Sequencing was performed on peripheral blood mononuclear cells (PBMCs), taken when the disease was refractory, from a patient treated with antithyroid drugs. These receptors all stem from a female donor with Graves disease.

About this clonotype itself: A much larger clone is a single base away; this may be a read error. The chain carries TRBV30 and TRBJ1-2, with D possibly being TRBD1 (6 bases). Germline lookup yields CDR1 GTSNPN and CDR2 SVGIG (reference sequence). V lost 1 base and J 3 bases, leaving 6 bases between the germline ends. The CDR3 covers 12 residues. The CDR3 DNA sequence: TGTGCCTGGAGTGGGGGGCACTATGGCTACACCTTC. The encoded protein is CAWSGGHYGYTF.

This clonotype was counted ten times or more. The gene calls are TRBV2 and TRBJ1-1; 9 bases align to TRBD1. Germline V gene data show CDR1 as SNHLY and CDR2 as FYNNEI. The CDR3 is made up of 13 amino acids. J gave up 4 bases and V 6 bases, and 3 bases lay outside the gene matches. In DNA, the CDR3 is TGTGCCAGCAGCGGGACAGGGACCACTGAAGCTTTCTTT. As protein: CASSGTGTTEAFF.

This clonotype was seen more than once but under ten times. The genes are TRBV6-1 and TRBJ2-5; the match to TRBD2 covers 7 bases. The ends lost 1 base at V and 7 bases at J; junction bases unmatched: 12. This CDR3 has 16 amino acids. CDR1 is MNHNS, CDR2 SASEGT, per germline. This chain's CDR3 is CASSEVPGGAFRTQYF. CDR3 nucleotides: TGTGCCAGCAGTGAAGTTCCGGGAGGTGCCTTTAGGACCCAGTACTTC.

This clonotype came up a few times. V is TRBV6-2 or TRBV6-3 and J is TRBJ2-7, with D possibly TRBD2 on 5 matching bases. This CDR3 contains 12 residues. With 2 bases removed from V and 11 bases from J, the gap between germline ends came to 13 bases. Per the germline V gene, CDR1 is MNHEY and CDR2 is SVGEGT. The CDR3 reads CASSYGGILEYF. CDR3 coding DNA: TGTGCCAGCAGTTACGGAGGCATTTTAGAGTACTTC.

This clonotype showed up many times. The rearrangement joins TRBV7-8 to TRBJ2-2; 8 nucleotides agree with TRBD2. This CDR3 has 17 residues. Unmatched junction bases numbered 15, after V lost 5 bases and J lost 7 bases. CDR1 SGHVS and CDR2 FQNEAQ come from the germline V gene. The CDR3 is CASSQSWIGRAGGELFF. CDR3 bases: TGTGCCAGCAGCCAATCATGGATCGGGAGGGCCGGCGGGGAGCTGTTTTTT. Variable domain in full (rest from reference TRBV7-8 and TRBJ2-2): GAGVSQSPRYKVAKRGQDVALRCDPISGHVSLFWYQQALGQGPEFLTYFQNEAQLDKSGLPSDRFFAERPEGSVSTLKIQRTQQEDSAVYLCASSQSWIGRAGGELFFGEGSRLTVL.

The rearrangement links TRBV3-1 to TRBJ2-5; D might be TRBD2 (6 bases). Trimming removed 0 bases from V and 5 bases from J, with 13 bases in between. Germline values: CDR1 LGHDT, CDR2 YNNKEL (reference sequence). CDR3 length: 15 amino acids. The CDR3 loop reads CASSQDSLAYETQYF. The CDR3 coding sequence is TGTGCCAGCAGCCAAGATAGTCTAGCGTACGAGACCCAGTACTTC.

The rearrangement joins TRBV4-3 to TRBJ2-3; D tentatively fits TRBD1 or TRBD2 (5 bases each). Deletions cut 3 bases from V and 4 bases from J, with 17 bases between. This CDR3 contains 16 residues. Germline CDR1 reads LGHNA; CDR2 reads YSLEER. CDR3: CASSQGDQRSPDTQYF. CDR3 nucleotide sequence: TGCGCCAGCAGCCAGGGGGACCAAAGGAGCCCAGATACGCAGTATTTT.

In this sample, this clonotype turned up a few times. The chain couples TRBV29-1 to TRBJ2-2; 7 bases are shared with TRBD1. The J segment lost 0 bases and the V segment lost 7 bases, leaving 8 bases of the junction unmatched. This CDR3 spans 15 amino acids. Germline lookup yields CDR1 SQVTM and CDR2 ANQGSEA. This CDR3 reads CSAREGTANTGELFF. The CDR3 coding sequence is TGCAGCGCCCGGGAAGGGACAGCGAACACCGGGGAGCTGTTTTTT.

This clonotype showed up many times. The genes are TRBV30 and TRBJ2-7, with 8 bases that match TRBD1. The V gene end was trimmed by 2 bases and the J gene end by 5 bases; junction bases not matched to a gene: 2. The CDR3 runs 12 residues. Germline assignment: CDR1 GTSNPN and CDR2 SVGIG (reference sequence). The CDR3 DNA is TGTGCCTGGAGTCCGGACAGGGACGAGCAGTACTTC. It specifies CAWSPDRDEQYF.

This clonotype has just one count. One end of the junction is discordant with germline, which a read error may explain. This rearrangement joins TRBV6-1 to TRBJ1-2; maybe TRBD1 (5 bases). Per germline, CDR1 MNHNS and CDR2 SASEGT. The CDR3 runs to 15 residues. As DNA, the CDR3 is TGTGCCAGCAGTGAGTGGTTCGGGGCGGGCTATAGCTACACCTTC. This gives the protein CASSEWFGAGYSYTF.

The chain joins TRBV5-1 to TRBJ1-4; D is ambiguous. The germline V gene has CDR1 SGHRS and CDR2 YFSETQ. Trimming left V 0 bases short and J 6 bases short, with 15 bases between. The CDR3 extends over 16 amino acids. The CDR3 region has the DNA TGCGCCAGCAGCTTGGCCGGGCGGACCCAGGATGAAAAACTGTTTTTT. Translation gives CASSLAGRTQDEKLFF.

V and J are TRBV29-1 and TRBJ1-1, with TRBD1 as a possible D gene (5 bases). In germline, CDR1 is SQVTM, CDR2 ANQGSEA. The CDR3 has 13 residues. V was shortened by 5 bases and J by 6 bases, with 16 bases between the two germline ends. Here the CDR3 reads CSVSTGEVAEAFF. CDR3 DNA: TGCAGCGTTTCGACGGGGGAAGTCGCTGAAGCTTTCTTT.

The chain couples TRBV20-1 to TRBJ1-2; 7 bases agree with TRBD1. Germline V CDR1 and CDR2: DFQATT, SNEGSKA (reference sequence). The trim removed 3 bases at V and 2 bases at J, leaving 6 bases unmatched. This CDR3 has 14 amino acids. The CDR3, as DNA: TGCAGTGCTAGCTTACCGGGACAGAACTATGGCTACACCTTC. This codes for CSASLPGQNYGYTF.

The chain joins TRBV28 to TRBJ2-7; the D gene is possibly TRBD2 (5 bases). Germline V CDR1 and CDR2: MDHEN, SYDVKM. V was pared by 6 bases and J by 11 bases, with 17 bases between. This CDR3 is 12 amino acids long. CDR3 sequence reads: CASSRDGIMEYF. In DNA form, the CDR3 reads TGTGCCAGCAGCCGAGACGGGATAATGGAGTACTTC.

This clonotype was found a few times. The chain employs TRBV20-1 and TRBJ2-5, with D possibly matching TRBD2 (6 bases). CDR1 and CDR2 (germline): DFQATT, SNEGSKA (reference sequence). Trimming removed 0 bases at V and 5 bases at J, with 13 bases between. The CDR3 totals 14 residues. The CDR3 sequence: CSARDLGGRETQYF. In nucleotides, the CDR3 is TGCAGTGCTAGAGATTTAGGAGGGCGGGAGACCCAGTACTTC.

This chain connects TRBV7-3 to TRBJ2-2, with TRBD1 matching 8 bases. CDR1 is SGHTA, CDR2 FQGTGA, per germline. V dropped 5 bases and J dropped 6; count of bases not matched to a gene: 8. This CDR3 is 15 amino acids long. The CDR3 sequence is CASSQTGGAPGELFF. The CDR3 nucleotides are TGTGCCAGCAGCCAAACAGGGGGTGCACCCGGGGAGCTGTTTTTT.

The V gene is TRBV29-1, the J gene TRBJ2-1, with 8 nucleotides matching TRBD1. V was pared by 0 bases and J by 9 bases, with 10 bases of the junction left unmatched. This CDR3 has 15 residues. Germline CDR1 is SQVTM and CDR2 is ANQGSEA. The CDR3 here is CSVEDGGIDRGEQFF. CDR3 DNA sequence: TGCAGCGTTGAAGATGGCGGGATAGACAGGGGTGAGCAGTTCTTC.

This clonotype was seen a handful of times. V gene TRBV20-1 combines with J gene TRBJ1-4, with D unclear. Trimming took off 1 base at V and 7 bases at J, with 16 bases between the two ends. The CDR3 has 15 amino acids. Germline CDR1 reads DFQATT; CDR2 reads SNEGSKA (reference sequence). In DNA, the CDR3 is TGCAGTGCTAGAGGCCCTGGGAGGTTAGGTGAAAAACTGTTTTTT. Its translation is CSARGPGRLGEKLFF.

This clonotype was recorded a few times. Here the CDR3 reads CASRAVGTSSRGAQYF. The DNA for the CDR3 is TGTGCCAGCAGAGCTGTTGGGACAAGCTCCAGGGGTGCGCAGTATTTT. The V gene is TRBV12-3 or TRBV12-4, the J gene TRBJ2-3; TRBD1 might be the D (6 bases). The CDR3 extends over 16 amino acids. V lost 6 bases, J lost 10 bases, and 26 bases lay in between.

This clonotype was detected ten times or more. This chain's CDR3 is CASSYGVSYEQYF. CDR3 bases: TGTGCCAGCAGTTACGGGGTCTCCTACGAGCAGTACTTC. V is TRBV6-5 and J is TRBJ2-7; D ambiguous. Germline V gene data show CDR1 as MNHEY and CDR2 as SVGAGI. The germline V and J ends were trimmed by 2 bases and 0 bases, with 5 bases remaining between them. This CDR3 spans 13 amino acids.